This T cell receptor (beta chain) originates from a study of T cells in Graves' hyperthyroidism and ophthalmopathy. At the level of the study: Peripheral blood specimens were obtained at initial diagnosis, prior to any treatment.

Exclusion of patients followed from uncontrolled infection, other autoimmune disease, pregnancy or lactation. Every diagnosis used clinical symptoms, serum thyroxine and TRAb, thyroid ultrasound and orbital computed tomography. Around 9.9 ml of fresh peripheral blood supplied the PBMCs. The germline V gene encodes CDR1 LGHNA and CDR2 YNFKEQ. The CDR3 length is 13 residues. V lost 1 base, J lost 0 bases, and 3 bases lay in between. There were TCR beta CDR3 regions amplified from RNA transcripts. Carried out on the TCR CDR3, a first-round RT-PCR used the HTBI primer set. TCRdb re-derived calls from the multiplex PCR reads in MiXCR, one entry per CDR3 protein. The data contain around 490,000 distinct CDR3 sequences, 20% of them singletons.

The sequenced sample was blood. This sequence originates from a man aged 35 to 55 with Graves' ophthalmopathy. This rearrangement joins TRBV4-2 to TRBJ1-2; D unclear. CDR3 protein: CASSQATNYGYTF. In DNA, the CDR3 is TGTGCCAGCAGCCAAGCAACTAACTATGGCTACACCTTC.